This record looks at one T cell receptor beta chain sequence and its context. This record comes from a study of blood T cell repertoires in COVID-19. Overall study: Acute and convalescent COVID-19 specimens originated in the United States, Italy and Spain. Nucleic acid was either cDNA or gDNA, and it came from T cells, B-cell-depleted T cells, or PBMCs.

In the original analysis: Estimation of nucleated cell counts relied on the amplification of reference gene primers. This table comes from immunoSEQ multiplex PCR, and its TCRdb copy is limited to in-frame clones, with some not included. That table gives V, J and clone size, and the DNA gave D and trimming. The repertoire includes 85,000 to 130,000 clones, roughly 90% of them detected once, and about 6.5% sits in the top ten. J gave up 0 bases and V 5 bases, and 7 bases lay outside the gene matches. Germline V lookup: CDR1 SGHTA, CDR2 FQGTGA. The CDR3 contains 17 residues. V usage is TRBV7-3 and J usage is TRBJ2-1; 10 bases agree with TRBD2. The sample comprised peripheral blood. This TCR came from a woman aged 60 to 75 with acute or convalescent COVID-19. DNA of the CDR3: TGTGCCAGCAGCCCCCGGACTAGCGGACCCTCCTACAATGAGCAGTTCTTC. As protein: CASSPRTSGPSYNEQFF.